The present T cell receptor (beta chain) was sequenced within a study of OX40 agonist ivuxolimab in advanced cancers. TCRdb's table, derived via immunoSEQ multiplex PCR, lists solely in-frame clones and lacks some. This sample yields some 90,000 clones, of which 75% to 95% are seen a single time; approximately 1.5% belongs to the top ten. This TCR was sampled from an adult with an advanced solid tumor such as melanoma, head and neck, liver or kidney cancer. This material consisted of CD4+ or CD8+ T cells sorted from blood, taken in a trial of the OX40 agonist ivuxolimab.

The CDR3: CAWSYREYEGYTF. The CDR3 bases are TGTGCCTGGAGTTACAGGGAGTACGAGGGCTACACCTTC. The chain is built from TRBV30 and TRBJ1-2; TRBD1 might be the D (6 bases). Germline CDR1 is GTSNPN and CDR2 is SVGIG (reference sequence). V was cut by 2 bases and J by 8 bases, with 15 bases left in between. The CDR3 is made up of 13 amino acids.